The next 25 T cell receptor beta chains were all read from a single sample in a study of graft-versus-host responses after intestinal transplantation. Clones were read by immunoSEQ multiplex PCR, and TCRdb kept only the in-frame ones, dropping some. The sample has tens of thousands of clones, 75% to 95% seen once. Antigen specificity for these receptors is unknown. Specimen: unstimulated CD8+ T cells sorted from spleen or lymph node cells, collected before intestinal transplant. The receptors here all came from a human donor who received an intestinal transplant.

V and J are TRBV19 and TRBJ1-2; 11 positions match TRBD1. CDR1 is LNHDA, CDR2 SQIVND, per germline (reference sequence). The CDR3 totals 13 residues. Trimming cost V 4 bases and J 7 bases; bases outside gene matches: 2. This CDR3 is CASSTGTGGGYTF. The DNA for the CDR3 is TGTGCCAGTAGTACTGGGACAGGGGGTGGCTACACCTTC.

With respect to this clone: This specimen includes other DNA sequences encoding the same CDR3. The chain combines TRBV19 with TRBJ1-1; weak D call: TRBD1 (5 bases). Germline-derived CDR1 and CDR2 are LNHDA and SQIVND (reference sequence). The CDR3 loop spans 12 amino acids. Trimming took 3 bases from V and 5 from J, leaving 7 bases between them. The CDR3, as DNA: TGTGCCAGTAGTATCCGGGGGACTGAAGCTTTCTTT. This translates into CASSIRGTEAFF.

The chain couples TRBV7-9 to TRBJ2-7; possible D gene TRBD1, 6 bases. Trimming removed 1 base from V and 9 bases from J, with 13 bases in between. The length of the CDR3 is 13 residues. From germline, CDR1 is SEHNR and CDR2 FQNEAQ (reference sequence). The CDR3 protein is CASSLVGQLVQYF. In DNA, the CDR3 is TGTGCCAGCAGCTTAGTCGGACAGCTAGTGCAGTACTTC.

The J gene is TRBJ2-1, the V gene TRBV10-3; 9 bases line up with TRBD1. Germline V gene data show CDR1 as ENHRY and CDR2 as SYGVKD. The CDR3 spans 14 residues. Germline trimming cut 10 bases from V and 5 bases from J; bases unmatched to any gene: 9. CDR3 DNA sequence: TGTGCCACGAAGGGACAGGGACTGAACAATGAGCAGTTCTTC. Translation gives CATKGQGLNNEQFF.

This chain links TRBV30 with TRBJ1-2, with TRBD1 matching over 8 bases. Germline CDR1 is GTSNPN and CDR2 is SVGIG (reference sequence). The CDR3 consists of 13 residues. The ends lost 8 bases at V and 3 bases at J; junction bases unmatched: 8. The CDR3 DNA reads TGTGCCAACAGGGGGGCGTCTGACTATGGCTACACCTTC. The encoded protein is CANRGASDYGYTF.

This rearrangement joins TRBV19 to TRBJ2-7; the match to TRBD1 covers 8 bases. The germline V gene encodes CDR1 LNHDA and CDR2 SQIVND (reference sequence). The J segment lost 4 bases and the V segment lost 5 bases, leaving 7 bases of the junction unmatched. The CDR3 is made up of 14 amino acids. CDR3 DNA sequence: TGTGCCAGTAGTTCCCTGACAGGGGTGTACGAGCAGTACTTC. It encodes CASSSLTGVYEQYF.

The chain has TRBV14 and TRBJ2-2, with D hard to call. The CDR3 length is 13 residues. CDR1 is SGHDN and CDR2 is FVKESK in the germline V gene. V was shortened by 4 bases and J by 2 bases, with 5 bases between the two germline ends. The CDR3 coding sequence is TGTGCCAGCAGCCTTATTAACACCGGGGAGCTGTTTTTT. Protein: CASSLINTGELFF.

This chain joins TRBV5-4 and TRBJ1-1; D gene ambiguous. The CDR3 runs to 15 residues. V lost 0 bases and J lost 4, with 13 bases in between. Germline V gene data show CDR1 as SGHNT and CDR2 as YYREEE (reference sequence). The CDR3 region is CASSLGPNGGTEAFF. The CDR3 nucleotides are TGTGCCAGCAGCTTGGGGCCAAATGGTGGCACTGAAGCTTTCTTT.

J is TRBJ2-7 and V is TRBV6-1; 11 bases fit TRBD1. J was trimmed by 3 bases and V by 1 base; bases with no gene match: 2. This CDR3 spans 15 amino acids. The germline V gene encodes CDR1 MNHNS and CDR2 SASEGT. CDR3 DNA sequence: TGTGCCAGCAGTGAAGTCGGGACAGGGGGCTACGAGCAGTACTTC. This translates into CASSEVGTGGYEQYF.

The genes are TRBV30 and TRBJ1-1, with D unclear. CDR1 is GTSNPN and CDR2 is SVGIG in the germline V gene (reference sequence). The CDR3 loop spans 11 amino acids. Deletions cut 6 bases from V and 6 bases from J, with 11 bases between. The CDR3 region has the DNA TGTGCCTGTCCCGCCGGGGCTGAAGCTTTCTTT. It specifies CACPAGAEAFF. Drawing the rest from reference TRBV30 and TRBJ1-1, the complete variable domain is SQTIHQWPATLVQPVGSPLSLECTVEGTSNPNLYWYRQAAGRGLQLLFYSVGIGQISSEVPQNLSASRPQDRQFILSSKKLLLSDSGFYLCACPAGAEAFFGQGTRLTVV.

This chain connects TRBV27 to TRBJ2-7; 12 bases map to TRBD2. This CDR3 contains 17 residues. The germline gives CDR1 MNHEY, CDR2 SMNVEV (reference sequence). After removal of 7 bases from V and 5 bases from J, the junction contained 15 bases not matched to a gene. Here the CDR3 DNA reads TGTGCCAGCACCCAGGGATCTAGCGGGGGGGCCTTCAACGAGCAGTACTTC. As protein: CASTQGSSGGAFNEQYF.

The rearrangement links TRBV7-2 to TRBJ2-1, with 10 positions matching TRBD2. Germline lookup yields CDR1 SGHTA and CDR2 FQGNSA. The CDR3 has 14 residues. V dropped 5 bases and J dropped 4; count of bases not matched to a gene: 2. The CDR3 bases are TGTGCCAGCAGCAGGACTAGCGGTTACAATGAGCAGTTCTTC. Translated: CASSRTSGYNEQFF.

This clone was recorded a few times. V and J are TRBV19 and TRBJ2-1; a weak D match, TRBD2 (6 bases). The V end lost 0 bases, the J end lost 5 bases, and 17 bases lay between the germline ends. The CDR3 has 17 residues. Germline CDR1 and CDR2: LNHDA and SQIVND (reference sequence). DNA of the CDR3: TGTGCCAGTAGTATAGATCAGGAGCGGGCACTAAACAATGAGCAGTTCTTC. Translated: CASSIDQERALNNEQFF.

The V and J genes are TRBV9 and TRBJ2-1; D may be TRBD1 (6 bases). The V and J ends lost 0 bases and 5 bases respectively, with 18 bases between them. The CDR3 is made up of 17 amino acids. CDR1 is SGDLS and CDR2 is YYNGEE in the germline V gene. This chain's CDR3 is CASSVDALRTVNNEQFF. CDR3 DNA sequence: TGTGCCAGCAGCGTAGACGCATTAAGGACAGTAAACAATGAGCAGTTCTTC.

The sample holds one count of this clone. The J gene is TRBJ2-1, the V gene TRBV4-1, with 7 nucleotides matching TRBD1. The V gene end was trimmed by 1 base and the J gene end by 10 bases; junction bases not matched to a gene: 4. From germline, CDR1 is MGHRA and CDR2 YSYEKL. The CDR3 covers 13 residues. The CDR3 DNA follows: TGCGCCAGCAGCCAAGGGACAGGAAACGAGCAGTTCTTC. Protein: CASSQGTGNEQFF.

The chain combines TRBV7-9 with TRBJ2-1; 10 bases are a match to TRBD1. The CDR3 runs 16 residues. The junction had 4 bases not matched to a gene; V was cut back by 1 base and J by 4 bases. Germline V gene data show CDR1 as SEHNR and CDR2 as FQNEAQ (reference sequence). The CDR3 DNA is TGTGCCAGCAGCTTAGGACAGGGGGCGAATTACAATGAGCAGTTCTTC. It encodes CASSLGQGANYNEQFF.

The CDR3 protein is CASSSGLVGPDTQYF. The DNA for the CDR3 is TGTGCCAGCAGCTCAGGACTAGTGGGACCGGATACGCAGTATTTT. The V and J genes are TRBV5-4 and TRBJ2-3; TRBD2 matches at 7 bases. This CDR3 comprises 15 residues. Trimming took 3 bases from V and 6 from J; bases not matched to a gene: 10. Looked up from germline, CDR1 is SGHNT and CDR2 is YYREEE (reference sequence).

This sequence joins TRBV27 and TRBJ1-2; TRBD1 matches at 8 bases. V shed 1 base, J shed 5 bases, and the junction held 6 bases outside the gene matches. Per the germline V gene, CDR1 is MNHEY and CDR2 is SMNVEV (reference sequence). The CDR3 contains 15 residues. The CDR3 sequence is CASSLYGRGPYGYTF. The CDR3 bases are TGTGCCAGCAGTTTATACGGCAGGGGGCCATATGGCTACACCTTC.

This rearrangement joins TRBV19 to TRBJ2-5, with TRBD1 identical over 7 bases. With V trimmed by 4 bases and J by 5 bases, 13 bases remained unmatched. Germline V gene lookup returns CDR1 LNHDA and CDR2 SQIVND (reference sequence). The length of the CDR3 is 16 residues. The CDR3 DNA reads as TGTGCCAGTAGTACAAACAGGGGAAGGGATGAGGAGACCCAGTACTTC. This codes for CASSTNRGRDEETQYF.

V is TRBV29-1 and J is TRBJ1-1, with D perhaps matching TRBD1 (6 bases). V was shortened by 7 bases and J by 6 bases, with 15 bases between the two germline ends. This CDR3 spans 12 amino acids. Looked up from germline, CDR1 is SQVTM and CDR2 is ANQGSEA. CDR3 sequence (DNA): TGCAGCGCATTAGACAGGATGCCTGAAGCTTTCTTT. It specifies CSALDRMPEAFF. The full variable domain, rest sourced from reference TRBV29-1 and TRBJ1-1, is SAVISQKPSRDICQRGTSLTIQCQVDSQVTMMFWYRQQPGQSLTLIATANQGSEATYESGFVIDKFPISRPNLTFSTLTVSNMSPEDSSIYLCSALDRMPEAFFGQGTRLTVV.

The J gene is TRBJ2-1, the V gene TRBV28; D is unclear. Germline V gives CDR1 MDHEN, CDR2 SYDVKM. Trimming removed 6 bases at V and 4 bases at J, with 16 bases between. The CDR3 covers 15 residues. The CDR3 coding sequence is TGTGCCAGCAGGACCTCCGAGAGAGGATACAATGAGCAGTTCTTC. It codes for CASRTSERGYNEQFF.

The chain is built from TRBV6-1 and TRBJ1-2, with 7 bases aligning to TRBD1. From germline, CDR1 is MNHNS and CDR2 SASEGT. The V and J ends lost 5 bases and 8 bases, in that order; junction bases with no gene match: 14. This CDR3 has 15 amino acids. The CDR3 reads CASSSLRTGQGGYTF. CDR3 coding DNA: TGTGCCAGCAGTTCCCTAAGGACAGGCCAAGGGGGCTACACCTTC.

The gene calls are TRBV13 and TRBJ1-1; no firm D call. The CDR3 contains 13 residues. Trimming cost V 2 bases and J 5 bases, with 9 bases left between them. CDR1 and CDR2 from the germline V gene are PRHDT and FYEKMQ (reference sequence). The CDR3 spells CASSLSHGTEAFF. In DNA, the CDR3 is TGTGCCAGCAGCTTAAGCCACGGGACTGAAGCTTTCTTT.

This clone is a singleton in its sample. The chain recombines TRBV12-5 with TRBJ2-1; the D is unclear. Germline loops: CDR1 LGHNT, CDR2 FRNRAP. Trimming stripped 3 bases from V and 9 bases from J, with 12 bases between. CDR3 length: 13 residues. CDR3 protein: CASGLPGLGEQFF. CDR3 sequence (DNA): TGTGCTAGTGGTTTACCCGGGTTAGGTGAGCAGTTCTTC.

The chain couples TRBV4-1 to TRBJ1-1; D unresolved. The CDR3 covers 15 residues. Trimming stripped 1 base from V and 0 bases from J, with 9 bases between. Germline V gene sequence: CDR1 MGHRA, CDR2 YSYEKL. The DNA of the CDR3 is TGCGCCAGCAGCCAAGCCACGGGATTGAACACTGAAGCTTTCTTT. Its protein is CASSQATGLNTEAFF.